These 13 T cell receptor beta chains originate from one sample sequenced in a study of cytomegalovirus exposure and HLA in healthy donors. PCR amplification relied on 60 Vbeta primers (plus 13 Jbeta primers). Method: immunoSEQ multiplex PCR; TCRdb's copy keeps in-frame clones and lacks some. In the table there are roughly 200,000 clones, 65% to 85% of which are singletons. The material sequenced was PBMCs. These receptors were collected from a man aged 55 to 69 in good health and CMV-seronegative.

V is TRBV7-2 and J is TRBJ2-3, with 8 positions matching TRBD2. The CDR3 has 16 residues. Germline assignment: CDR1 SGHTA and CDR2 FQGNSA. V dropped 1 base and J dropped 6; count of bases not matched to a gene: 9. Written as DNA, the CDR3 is TGTGCCAGCAGCTTAGGGTCGGGGGGGACCAGGGATACGCAGTATTTT. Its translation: CASSLGSGGTRDTQYF. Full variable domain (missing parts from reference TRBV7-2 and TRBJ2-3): GAGVSQSPSNKVTEKGKDVELRCDPISGHTALYWYRQSLGQGLEFLIYFQGNSAPDKSGLPSDRFSAERTGGSVSTLTIQRTQQEDSAVYLCASSLGSGGTRDTQYFGPGTRLTVL.

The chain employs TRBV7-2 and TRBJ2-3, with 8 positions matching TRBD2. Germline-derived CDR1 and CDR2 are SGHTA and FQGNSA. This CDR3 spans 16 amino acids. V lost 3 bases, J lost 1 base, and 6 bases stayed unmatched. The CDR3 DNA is TGTGCCAGCAGCTTTGGCGGGAGGATTGGCACAGATACGCAGTATTTT. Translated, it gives CASSFGGRIGTDTQYF.

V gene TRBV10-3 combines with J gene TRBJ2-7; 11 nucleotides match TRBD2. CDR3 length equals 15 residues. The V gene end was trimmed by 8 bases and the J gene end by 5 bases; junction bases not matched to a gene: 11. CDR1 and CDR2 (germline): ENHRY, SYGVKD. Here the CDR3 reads CAIQPAGTSGHEQYF. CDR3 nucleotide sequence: TGTGCCATCCAACCGGCCGGGACTAGCGGCCACGAGCAGTACTTC.

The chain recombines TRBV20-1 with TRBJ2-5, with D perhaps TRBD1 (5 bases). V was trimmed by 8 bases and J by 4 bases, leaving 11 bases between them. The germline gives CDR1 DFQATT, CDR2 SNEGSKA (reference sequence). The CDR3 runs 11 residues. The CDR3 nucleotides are TGCAGTTCCGCTAGGGGAGAGACCCAGTACTTC. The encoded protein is CSSARGETQYF.

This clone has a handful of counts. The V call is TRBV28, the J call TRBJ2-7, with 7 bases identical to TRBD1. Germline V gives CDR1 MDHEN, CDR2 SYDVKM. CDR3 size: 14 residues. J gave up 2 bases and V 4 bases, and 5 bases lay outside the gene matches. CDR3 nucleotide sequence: TGTGCCAGCAGTTCACCCGGGACAGCCTACGAGCAGTACTTC. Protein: CASSSPGTAYEQYF.

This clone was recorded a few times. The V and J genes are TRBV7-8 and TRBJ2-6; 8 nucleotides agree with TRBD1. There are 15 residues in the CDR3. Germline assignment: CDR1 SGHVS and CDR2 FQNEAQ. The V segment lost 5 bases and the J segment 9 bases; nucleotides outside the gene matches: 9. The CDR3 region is CASSLRTGPLNVLTF. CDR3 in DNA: TGTGCCAGCAGCCTAAGGACAGGGCCCCTCAACGTCCTGACTTTC.

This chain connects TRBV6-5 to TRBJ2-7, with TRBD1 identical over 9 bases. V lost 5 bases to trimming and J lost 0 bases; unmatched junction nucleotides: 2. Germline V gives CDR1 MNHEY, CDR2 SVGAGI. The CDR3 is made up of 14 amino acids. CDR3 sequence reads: CASSKTGGSYEQYF. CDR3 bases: TGTGCCAGCAGTAAGACAGGGGGCTCCTACGAGCAGTACTTC.

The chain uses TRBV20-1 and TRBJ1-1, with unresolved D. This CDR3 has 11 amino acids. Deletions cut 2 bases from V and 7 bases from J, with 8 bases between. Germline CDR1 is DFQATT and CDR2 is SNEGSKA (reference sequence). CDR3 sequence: CSARNGSEAFF. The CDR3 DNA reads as TGCAGTGCTAGAAATGGGAGTGAAGCTTTCTTT.

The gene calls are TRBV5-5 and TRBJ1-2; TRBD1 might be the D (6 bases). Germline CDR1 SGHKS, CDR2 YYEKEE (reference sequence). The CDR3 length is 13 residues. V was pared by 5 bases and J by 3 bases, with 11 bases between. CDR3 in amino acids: CASSPTGDYGYTF. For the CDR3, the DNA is TGTGCCAGCAGTCCGACAGGAGACTATGGCTACACCTTC.

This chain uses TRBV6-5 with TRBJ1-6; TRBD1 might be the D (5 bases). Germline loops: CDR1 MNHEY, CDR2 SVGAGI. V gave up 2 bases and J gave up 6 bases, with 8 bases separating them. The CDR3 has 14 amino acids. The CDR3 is CASSYQGGNSPLHF. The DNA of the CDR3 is TGTGCCAGCAGTTACCAGGGTGGTAATTCACCCCTCCACTTT.

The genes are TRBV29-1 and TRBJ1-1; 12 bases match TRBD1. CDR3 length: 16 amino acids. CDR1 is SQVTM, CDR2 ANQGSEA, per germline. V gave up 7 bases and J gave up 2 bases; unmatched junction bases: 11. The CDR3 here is CSALGQGARYNTEAFF. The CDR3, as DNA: TGCAGCGCCTTGGGACAGGGGGCGAGATACAACACTGAAGCTTTCTTT.

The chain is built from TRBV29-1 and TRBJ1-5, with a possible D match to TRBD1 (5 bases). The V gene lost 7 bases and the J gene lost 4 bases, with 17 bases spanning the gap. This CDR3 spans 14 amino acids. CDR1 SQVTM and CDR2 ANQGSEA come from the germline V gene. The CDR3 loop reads CSAGEGDRNQPQHF. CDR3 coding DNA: TGCAGCGCGGGGGAAGGAGATCGAAATCAGCCCCAGCATTTT. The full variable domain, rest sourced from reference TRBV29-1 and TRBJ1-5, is SAVISQKPSRDICQRGTSLTIQCQVDSQVTMMFWYRQQPGQSLTLIATANQGSEATYESGFVIDKFPISRPNLTFSTLTVSNMSPEDSSIYLCSAGEGDRNQPQHFGDGTRLSIL.

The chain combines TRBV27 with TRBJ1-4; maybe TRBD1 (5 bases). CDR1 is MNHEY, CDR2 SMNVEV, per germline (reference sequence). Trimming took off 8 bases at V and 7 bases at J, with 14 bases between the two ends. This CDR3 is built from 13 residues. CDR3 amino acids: CASRRQGGEKLFF. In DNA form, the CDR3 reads TGTGCCAGCCGTAGGCAGGGTGGTGAAAAACTGTTTTTT.